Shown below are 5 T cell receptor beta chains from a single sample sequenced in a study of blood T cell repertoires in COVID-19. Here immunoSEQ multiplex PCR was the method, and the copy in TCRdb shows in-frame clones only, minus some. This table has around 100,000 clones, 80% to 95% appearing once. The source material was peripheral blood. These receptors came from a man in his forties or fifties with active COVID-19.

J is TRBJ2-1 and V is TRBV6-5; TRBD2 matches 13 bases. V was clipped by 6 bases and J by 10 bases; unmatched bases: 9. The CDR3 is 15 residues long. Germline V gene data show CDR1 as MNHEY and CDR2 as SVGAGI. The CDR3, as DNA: TGTGCCAGCAGCAACAGACTAGCGGGAGGTGGGGAGCAGTTCTTC. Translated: CASSNRLAGGGEQFF.

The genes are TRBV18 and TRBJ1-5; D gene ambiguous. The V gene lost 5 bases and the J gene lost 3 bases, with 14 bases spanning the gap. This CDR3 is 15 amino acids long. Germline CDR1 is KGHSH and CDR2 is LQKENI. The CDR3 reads CASSGGLENNQPQHF. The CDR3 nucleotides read TGTGCCAGCTCAGGCGGATTGGAGAACAATCAGCCCCAGCATTTT.

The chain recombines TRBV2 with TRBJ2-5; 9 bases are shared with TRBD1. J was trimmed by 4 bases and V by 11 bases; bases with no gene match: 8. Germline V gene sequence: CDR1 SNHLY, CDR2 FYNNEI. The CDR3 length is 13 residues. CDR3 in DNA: TGTGCCTCGTCGGGGACAGGGCTAGAGACCCAGTACTTC. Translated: CASSGTGLETQYF.

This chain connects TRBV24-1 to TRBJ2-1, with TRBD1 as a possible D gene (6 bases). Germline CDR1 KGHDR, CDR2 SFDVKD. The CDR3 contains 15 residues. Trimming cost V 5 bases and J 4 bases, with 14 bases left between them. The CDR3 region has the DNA TGTGCCACCAGTGCTCCGGACAGAGCTTACAATGAGCAGTTCTTC. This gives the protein CATSAPDRAYNEQFF.

CDR3 nucleotides: TGTGCCAGCAGTTACGGGACAGGATCCACTGAAGCTTTCTTT. This encodes CASSYGTGSTEAFF. The chain joins TRBV6-5 to TRBJ1-1; 8 positions match TRBD1. Trimming removed 2 bases from V and 4 bases from J; junction bases left unmatched: 3. CDR1 is MNHEY, CDR2 SVGAGI, per germline. There are 14 residues in the CDR3.